This note documents a single T cell receptor beta chain sequence. The antigen remains unidentified. At one boundary the junction diverges from the germline segment, which might be a read error. This entry comes from a study of blood T cells in healthy people across ages. The germline V gene has CDR1 MDHEN and CDR2 SYDVKM. The CDR3 totals 20 residues. A sample-barcoded 5' primer and a J-beta primer mix were used in a second PCR of roughly 7 to 11 cycles. TCRdb passed the 5' RACE reads through MiXCR, listing each CDR3 protein once. The profile shows roughly 500,000 distinct CDR3 sequences, approximately 25% of them singletons. Study conclusions and caveats: Because sorting was not performed, PBMCs prevented conclusive naive versus antigen-experienced comparison.

This same sample was also taken into another study, of T cells of mothers and their children. That publication notes: Samples were provided by three healthy Caucasian mothers and their six children. The overlap seen between related mothers and children slightly exceeded that of unrelated pairs, though not significantly.

The chain carries TRBV28 and TRBJ2-4; weak D call: TRBD2 (7 bases). The specimen was blood. The receptor comes from a boy aged 5-17 years in good health. The CDR3 nucleotides read TGTGCCAGCAGTTTAATCGCGCCCTGGGCGAACCGGGGGGCCATAAACATTCAGTACTTC. It is translated as CASSLIAPWANRGAINIQYF.